This entry is about one T cell receptor beta chain. Its cognate antigen is unknown. CDR3 length: 12 amino acids. Germline CDR1 ENHRY, CDR2 SYGVKD. Trimming took 8 bases from V and 2 from J, leaving 10 bases between them. Sequenced by immunoSEQ multiplex PCR; TCRdb stores in-frame clones only, minus some. Of about 2.5 million clones listed, roughly 92% are singletons. The sample comes from a study of shared clonotypes between healthy human individuals. Study-wide results and caveats: Against clonotypes common to all four donors, non-shared ones had lower generation probabilities.

A split of CD4+ cells into CD45RA+ naive and CD45RA-negative memory subsets was performed. The sequencing sample was made of naive CD4+ T cells from PBMCs. Described subset: CD45RA+ positively selected. The receptor comes from a man aged 18 to 29 in good health. Some clones in this sample may be carry-over from other donors' samples. The chain recombines TRBV10-3 with TRBJ2-7, with TRBD1 as a possible D gene (6 bases). Here the CDR3 reads CAIGWTAYEQYF. DNA for the CDR3: TGTGCCATCGGATGGACAGCCTACGAGCAGTACTTC.